This is a list of T cell receptor beta chains from one sample in a study of T cells in Graves' hyperthyroidism and ophthalmopathy. MiXCR, run by TCRdb on the multiplex PCR reads, gives a single entry per CDR3 protein. This sample has 600,000 or so distinct CDR3 sequences, with 14% found just once. The sample consisted of blood. Receptors were obtained from a woman in her forties or fifties with Graves' ophthalmopathy. Both conserved end residues are part of each CDR3. Fields, in order: V gene, D gene, clone size, J gene, CDR3 DNA, CDR3 protein. A D gene is named only where the DNA matches it firmly. A row's size may be missing; if present it is once, few, many or a size class.

V: TRBV9; D: TRBD2; size: NA; J: TRBJ2-2; DNA: TGTGCCAGCAGCGCCGGGACTAGCGCCGGGGAGCTGTTTTTT; CDR3: CASSAGTSAGELFF
V: TRBV6-9; D: NA; size: NA; J: TRBJ1-1; DNA: TGTGCCAGCAGTTACCACCAGGACACTGAAGCTTTCTTT; CDR3: CASSYHQDTEAFF
V: TRBV10-3; D: TRBD1; size: NA; J: TRBJ2-1; DNA: TGTGCCATCAGTGACCTCCGGGACAGGGTAAAGCAGTTCTTC; CDR3: CAISDLRDRVKQFF
V: TRBV15; D: NA; size: many; J: TRBJ2-3; DNA: TGTGCCACCAGCAGAGATAGGGTCACAGATACGCAGTATTTT; CDR3: CATSRDRVTDTQYF
V: TRBV7-9; D: TRBD2; size: many; J: TRBJ2-1; DNA: TGTGCCAGCAGCCCTAGCGGTGACAATGAGCAGTTCTTC; CDR3: CASSPSGDNEQFF
V: TRBV20-1; D: TRBD1; size: many; J: TRBJ1-5; DNA: TGCAGTGCTAAAGCCGGGACAGGGGTTCAGCCCCAGCATTTT; CDR3: CSAKAGTGVQPQHF
V: TRBV7-2; D: TRBD2; size: many; J: TRBJ2-5; DNA: TGTGCCAGCAGCTGGACTAGCGGGATCCAGGAGACCCAGTACTTC; CDR3: CASSWTSGIQETQYF
V: TRBV12-3/TRBV12-4; D: NA; size: NA; J: TRBJ2-3; DNA: TGTGCCAGCAGTAAGACAGGTCGCACAGATACGCAGTATTTT; CDR3: CASSKTGRTDTQYF
V: TRBV5-6; D: NA; size: few; J: TRBJ2-1; DNA: TGTGCCAGCAGGAAATTGACCAGTTACAATGAGCAGTTCTTC; CDR3: CASRKLTSYNEQFF
V: TRBV12-3/TRBV12-4; D: TRBD2; size: many; J: TRBJ2-5; DNA: TGTGCCAGCAGTTCCCGGACTAGCCCTCCGGAGACCCAGTACTTC; CDR3: CASSSRTSPPETQYF
V: TRBV27; D: NA; size: many; J: TRBJ1-2; DNA: TGTGCCAGCAGAACATTCAGGGTTGGGGGACCAACTAACTATGGCTACACCTTC; CDR3: CASRTFRVGGPTNYGYTF
V: TRBV5-1; D: TRBD2; size: many; J: TRBJ2-7; DNA: TGCGCCAGCAGCCACACTAGCGGGGCCACCTACGAGCAGTACTTC; CDR3: CASSHTSGATYEQYF
V: TRBV29-1; D: NA; size: many; J: TRBJ2-3; DNA: TGCAGCGTTGAACTCTCCGGGACACCCACAGATACGCAGTATTTT; CDR3: CSVELSGTPTDTQYF
V: TRBV24-1; D: NA; size: NA; J: TRBJ2-5; DNA: TGTGCCACCAGTGATCGAAACTACGAGGTTCAGTACTTC; CDR3: CATSDRNYEVQYF
V: TRBV6-1; D: TRBD2; size: many; J: TRBJ2-7; DNA: TGTGCCAGCATCCCTAGCGGGAGCTCCTACGAGCAGTACTTC; CDR3: CASIPSGSSYEQYF
V: TRBV2; D: TRBD2; size: many; J: TRBJ2-1; DNA: TGTGCCAGCCTGTCCGGGACTAGCAGCGGGAATGAGCAGTTCTTC; CDR3: CASLSGTSSGNEQFF
V: TRBV20-1; D: NA; size: many; J: TRBJ1-1; DNA: TGCAGTGCTAGAGATCACGTGAACACTGAAGCTTTCTTT; CDR3: CSARDHVNTEAFF
V: TRBV9; D: NA; size: few; J: TRBJ2-3; DNA: TGTGCCAGCAGCGTAGAGGGTAGAGTGGATACGCAGTATTTT; CDR3: CASSVEGRVDTQYF
V: TRBV20-1; D: NA; size: many; J: TRBJ1-5; DNA: TGCAGTGCTAGAGACAGGACGCCCAATCAGCCCCAGCATTTT; CDR3: CSARDRTPNQPQHF
V: TRBV30; D: TRBD2; size: NA; J: TRBJ2-5; DNA: TGTGCCTGGAGCGGTCAGCGGAACGTCCCGGGAGGGACCCAGTACTTC; CDR3: CAWSGQRNVPGGTQYF
V: TRBV5-1; D: TRBD1; size: few; J: TRBJ1-6; DNA: TGCGCCAGCAGCGACCCACGACAGGGGGGGAATTCACCCCTCCACTTT; CDR3: CASSDPRQGGNSPLHF
V: TRBV29-1; D: NA; size: many; J: TRBJ2-7; DNA: TGCAGCGTTGTTGGGGGGTCCGAGCAGTACTTC; CDR3: CSVVGGSEQYF
V: TRBV7-2; D: NA; size: NA; J: TRBJ2-1; DNA: TGTGCCAGCAGCAAAACAGGGACCGAAATGAGCTCCTACAATGAGCAGTTCTTT; CDR3: CASSKTGTEMSSYNEQFF
V: TRBV12-5; D: TRBD1; size: many; J: TRBJ1-1; DNA: TGTGCTAGTGGTTTGTTTCAGGGGGCGCTTTTTGTAGCTTTCTTT; CDR3: CASGLFQGALFVAFF
V: TRBV6-1; D: NA; size: many; J: TRBJ1-1; DNA: TGTGCCAGCAGCCCCGGACGGCCTGAAGCTTTCTTT; CDR3: CASSPGRPEAFF
V: TRBV9; D: NA; size: few; J: TRBJ2-3; DNA: TGTGCCAGCAGCGTTAGAGACGGCACAGATACGCAGTATTTT; CDR3: CASSVRDGTDTQYF
V: TRBV2; D: TRBD1; size: many; J: TRBJ2-7; DNA: TGTGCCAGCAGATCGGGGGACAGGGGCTACGAGCAGTACTTC; CDR3: CASRSGDRGYEQYF
V: TRBV12-3/TRBV12-4; D: NA; size: many; J: TRBJ2-7; DNA: TGTGCCAGCAGTGCAAACAGGGTGCCCCGACCCTACGAGCAGTACTTC; CDR3: CASSANRVPRPYEQYF